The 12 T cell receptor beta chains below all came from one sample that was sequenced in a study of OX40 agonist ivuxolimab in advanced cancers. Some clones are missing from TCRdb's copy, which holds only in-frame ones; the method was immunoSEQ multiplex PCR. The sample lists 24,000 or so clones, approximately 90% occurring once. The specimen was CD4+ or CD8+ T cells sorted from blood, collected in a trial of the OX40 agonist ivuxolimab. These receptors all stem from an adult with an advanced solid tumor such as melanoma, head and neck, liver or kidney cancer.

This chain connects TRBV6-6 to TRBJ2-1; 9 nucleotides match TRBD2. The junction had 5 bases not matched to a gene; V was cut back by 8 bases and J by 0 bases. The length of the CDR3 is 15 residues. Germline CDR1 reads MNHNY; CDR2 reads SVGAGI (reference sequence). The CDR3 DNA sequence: TGTGCCAGCGGGGCGGGGGGGAGCTCCTACAATGAGCAGTTCTTC. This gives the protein CASGAGGSSYNEQFF.

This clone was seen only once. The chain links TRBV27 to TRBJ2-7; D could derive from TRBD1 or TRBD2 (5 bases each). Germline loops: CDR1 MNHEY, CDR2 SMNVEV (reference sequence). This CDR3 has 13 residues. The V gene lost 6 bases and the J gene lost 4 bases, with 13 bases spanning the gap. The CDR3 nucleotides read TGTGCCAGCAGCCTGGGGGTACTTTACGAGCAGTACTTC. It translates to CASSLGVLYEQYF.

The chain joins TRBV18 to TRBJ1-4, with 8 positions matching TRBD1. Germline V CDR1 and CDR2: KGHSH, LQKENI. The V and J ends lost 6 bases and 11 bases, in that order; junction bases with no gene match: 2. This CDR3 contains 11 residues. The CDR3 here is CASSYRGKLFF. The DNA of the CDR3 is TGTGCCAGCTCGTACAGGGGGAAACTGTTTTTT.

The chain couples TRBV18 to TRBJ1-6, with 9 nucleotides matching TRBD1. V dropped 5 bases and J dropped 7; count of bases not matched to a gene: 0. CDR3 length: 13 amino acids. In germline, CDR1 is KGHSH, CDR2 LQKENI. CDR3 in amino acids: CASSGQGNSPLHF. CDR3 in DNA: TGTGCCAGCTCAGGACAGGGGAATTCACCCCTCCACTTT. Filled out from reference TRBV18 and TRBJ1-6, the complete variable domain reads NAGVMQNPRHLVRRRGQEARLRCSPMKGHSHVYWYRQLPEEGLKFMVYLQKENIIDESGMPKERFSAEFPKEGPSILRIQQVVRGDSAAYFCASSGQGNSPLHFGNGTRLTVT.

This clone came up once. CDR3 amino acids: CASSLGTGGGYEQYF. CDR3 in DNA: TGCGCCAGCAGTCTCGGGACAGGCGGCGGCTACGAGCAGTACTTC. The rearrangement joins TRBV10-2 to TRBJ2-7; 8 bases line up with TRBD1. V shed 5 bases and J 3 bases; nucleotides not matched to a gene: 9. Germline loops: CDR1 WSHSY, CDR2 SAAADI. The CDR3 runs to 15 residues.

The CDR3 coding sequence is TGTGCCAGCAGTTTATACCGAGGGGAAAAACTGTTTTTT. It encodes CASSLYRGEKLFF. The chain couples TRBV27 to TRBJ1-4; D gene uncertain. CDR3 size: 13 residues. Looked up from germline, CDR1 is MNHEY and CDR2 is SMNVEV (reference sequence). V shed 1 base and J shed 8 bases, with 8 bases lying between them.

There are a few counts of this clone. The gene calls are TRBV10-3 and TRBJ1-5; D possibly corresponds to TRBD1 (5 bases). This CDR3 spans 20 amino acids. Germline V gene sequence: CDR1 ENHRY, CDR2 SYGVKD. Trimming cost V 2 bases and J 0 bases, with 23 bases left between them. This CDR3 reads CAISERLRGTVHNSNQPQHF. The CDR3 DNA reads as TGTGCCATCAGTGAGAGATTAAGGGGAACCGTTCATAATAGCAATCAGCCCCAGCATTTT.

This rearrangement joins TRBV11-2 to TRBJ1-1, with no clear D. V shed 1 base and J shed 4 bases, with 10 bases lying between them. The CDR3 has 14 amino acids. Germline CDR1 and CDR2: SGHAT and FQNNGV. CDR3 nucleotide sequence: TGTGCCAGCAGCTTAGCTCGGCAATCCACTGAAGCTTTCTTT. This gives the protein CASSLARQSTEAFF.

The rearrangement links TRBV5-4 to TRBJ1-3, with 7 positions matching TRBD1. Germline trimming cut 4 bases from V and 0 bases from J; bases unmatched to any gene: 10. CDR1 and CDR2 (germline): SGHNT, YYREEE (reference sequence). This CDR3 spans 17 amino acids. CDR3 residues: CASSTRQGAFSGNTIYF. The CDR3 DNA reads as TGTGCCAGCAGCACGAGACAGGGTGCCTTCTCTGGAAACACCATATATTTT.

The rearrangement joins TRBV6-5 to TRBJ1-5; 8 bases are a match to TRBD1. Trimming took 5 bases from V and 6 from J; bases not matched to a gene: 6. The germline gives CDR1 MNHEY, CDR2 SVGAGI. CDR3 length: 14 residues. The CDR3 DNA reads TGTGCCAGCAGTAACCGACAGGGGAGTCAGCCCCAGCATTTT. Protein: CASSNRQGSQPQHF.

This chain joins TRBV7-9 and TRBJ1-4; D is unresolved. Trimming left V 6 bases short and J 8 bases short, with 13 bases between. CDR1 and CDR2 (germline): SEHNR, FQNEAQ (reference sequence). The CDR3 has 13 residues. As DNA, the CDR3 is TGTGCCAGCAGTCCGGACGGGTTAGAAAAACTGTTTTTT. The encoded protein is CASSPDGLEKLFF.

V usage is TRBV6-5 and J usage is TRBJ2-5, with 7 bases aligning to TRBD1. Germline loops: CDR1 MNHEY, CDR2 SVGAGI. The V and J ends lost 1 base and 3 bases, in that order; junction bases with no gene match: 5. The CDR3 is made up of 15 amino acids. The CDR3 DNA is TGTGCCAGCAGTTACTGGACAGGAACAAAAGAGACCCAGTACTTC. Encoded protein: CASSYWTGTKETQYF.